Each of the 31 T cell receptor beta chains below was sequenced from the same sample in a study of response to subunit inactivated influenza vaccine. In TCRdb, the RT-PCR reads were re-called with MiXCR into one record per CDR3 protein. The sample holds roughly 460,000 distinct CDR3 sequences, roughly 11% seen once. Here the sequenced sample was PBMCs from blood, taken more than 35 days after vaccination. These receptors were obtained from a man over 45 who received an inactivated influenza vaccine.

This clonotype was recorded a few times. This rearrangement joins TRBV5-6 to TRBJ2-5; 8 bases map to TRBD2. With 0 bases clipped from V and 4 bases from J, the junction kept 8 bases outside the gene matches. Germline CDR1 is SGHDT and CDR2 is YYEEEE. This CDR3 spans 16 amino acids. CDR3 loop: CASSLVTQRETETQYF. CDR3 sequence (DNA): TGTGCCAGCAGCTTGGTGACCCAGCGGGAGACAGAGACCCAGTACTTC.

This clonotype was observed a few times. The genes are TRBV5-1 and TRBJ2-7; 8 nucleotides align to TRBD1. The CDR3 runs to 16 residues. CDR1 SGHRS and CDR2 YFSETQ come from the germline V gene. The V segment lost 0 bases and the J segment 1 base; nucleotides outside the gene matches: 6. The CDR3 nucleotides are TGCGCCAGCAGCTTGGAACGGACAGGGAATTCCTACGAGCAGTACTTC. Translated, it gives CASSLERTGNSYEQYF.

This clonotype was found a few times. The J gene is TRBJ1-1, the V gene TRBV5-1, with D hard to call. This CDR3 is 14 amino acids long. Germline loops: CDR1 SGHRS, CDR2 YFSETQ. The V gene lost 3 bases and the J gene lost 1 base, with 10 bases spanning the gap. The CDR3 loop reads CASSSDPGNTEAFF. CDR3 in DNA: TGCGCCAGCAGCTCGGACCCCGGGAACACTGAAGCTTTCTTT. Full variable domain (remainder filled in from reference TRBV5-1 and TRBJ1-1): KAGVTQTPRYLIKTRGQQVTLSCSPISGHRSVSWYQQTPGQGLQFLFEYFSETQRNKGNFPGRFSGRQFSNSRSEMNVSTLELGDSALYLCASSSDPGNTEAFFGQGTRLTVV.

The chain has TRBV9 and TRBJ2-5, with D perhaps given as TRBD1 or TRBD2 (6 bases each). This CDR3 has 14 residues. Germline CDR1 reads SGDLS; CDR2 reads YYNGEE. The V gene lost 4 bases and the J gene lost 3 bases, with 13 bases spanning the gap. CDR3 region: CASSQGGTEETQYF. CDR3 DNA: TGTGCCAGCAGCCAAGGGGGGACCGAAGAGACCCAGTACTTC.

This clonotype has at least ten counts. The CDR3 here is CASSFTGSSYEQYF. As DNA, the CDR3 is TGTGCCAGCAGTTTTACCGGTAGCTCCTACGAGCAGTACTTC. The genes are TRBV12-3 or TRBV12-4 and TRBJ2-7, with D unresolved. CDR3 length equals 14 residues. V was clipped by 3 bases and J by 0 bases, with 9 bases between them.

The chain recombines TRBV12-3 or TRBV12-4 with TRBJ2-6; 8 nucleotides agree with TRBD2. The CDR3 totals 15 residues. Trimming cost V 5 bases and J 11 bases; bases outside gene matches: 11. CDR3 coding DNA: TGTGCCAGCAGTCAAGTGGGACTAGGCTCCCACGTCCTGACTTTC. Encoded protein: CASSQVGLGSHVLTF.

This clonotype showed up just a few times. The chain carries TRBV11-1 and TRBJ2-3; TRBD2 aligns across 12 bases. The V gene end was trimmed by 4 bases and the J gene end by 5 bases; junction bases not matched to a gene: 13. The CDR3 runs 18 residues. Germline CDR1 is SGHAT and CDR2 is FQDESV (reference sequence). CDR3: CASSSLSGASGRGDTQYF. Written as DNA, the CDR3 is TGTGCCAGCAGCTCTCTTTCAGGGGCTAGCGGGAGGGGAGATACGCAGTATTTT.

The chain carries TRBV12-3 or TRBV12-4 and TRBJ1-1; TRBD1 is a possible D gene (5 bases). This CDR3 spans 14 amino acids. Trimming removed 6 bases from V and 0 bases from J, with 11 bases in between. CDR3 DNA: TGTGCCAGCAGGGCTGGGGGAATGAACACTGAAGCTTTCTTT. Amino acids: CASRAGGMNTEAFF.

This clonotype was detected ten times or more. The genes are TRBV7-9 and TRBJ1-6; no clear D. The CDR3 length is 13 residues. Per the germline V gene, CDR1 is SEHNR and CDR2 is FQNEAQ (reference sequence). Trimming left V 1 base short and J 7 bases short, with 5 bases between. CDR3 DNA sequence: TGTGCCAGCAGCTTAGGTGGGAATTCACCCCTCCACTTT. It encodes CASSLGGNSPLHF.

The table lists this clonotype with a few counts. This sequence joins TRBV7-2 and TRBJ2-2, with D possibly being TRBD1 or TRBD2 (5 bases each). V was cut by 1 base and J by 7 bases, with 16 bases left in between. The CDR3 has 16 residues. Germline CDR1 SGHTA, CDR2 FQGNSA. The CDR3 bases are TGTGCCAGCAGCTTAGTTTCGGGGCTTCAGGTCGGGGAGCTGTTTTTT. Translated, it gives CASSLVSGLQVGELFF.

The rearrangement uses TRBV5-6 and TRBJ1-2, with D tentatively TRBD1 (6 bases). The CDR3 spans 16 residues. The V and J ends lost 4 bases and 2 bases respectively, with 18 bases between them. CDR1 and CDR2 (germline): SGHDT, YYEEEE. The CDR3 DNA reads TGTGCCAGCAGCCCGGGGGCGGGACGGTGGAACTATGGCTACACCTTC. Residues: CASSPGAGRWNYGYTF.

This chain links TRBV27 with TRBJ2-7, with 7 bases lining up with TRBD1. The CDR3 runs to 13 residues. Germline lookup yields CDR1 MNHEY and CDR2 SMNVEV (reference sequence). V gave up 5 bases and J gave up 5 bases; unmatched junction bases: 6. The CDR3 bases are TGTGCCAGCAGTCCATTACAGGGGAACGAGCAGTACTTC. As protein: CASSPLQGNEQYF.

This clonotype has more than one count but fewer than ten. The chain has TRBV27 and TRBJ2-7, with 8 bases identical to TRBD1. The length of the CDR3 is 14 residues. With V trimmed by 5 bases and J by 5 bases, 8 bases remained unmatched. The germline gives CDR1 MNHEY, CDR2 SMNVEV (reference sequence). Written as DNA, the CDR3 is TGTGCCAGCAGTCCAGGGACAGGTTGGGACGAGCAGTACTTC. It specifies CASSPGTGWDEQYF.

This chain uses TRBV6-5 with TRBJ2-2; 8 bases align to TRBD1. This CDR3 region has 16 residues. Germline V gene data show CDR1 as MNHEY and CDR2 as SVGAGI. The junction had 6 bases not matched to a gene; V was cut back by 1 base and J by 5 bases. CDR3 in DNA: TGTGCCAGCAGTTACTTGCCGGGACAGGAAACCGGGGAGCTGTTTTTT. Its translation: CASSYLPGQETGELFF.

This clonotype was seen a handful of times. This chain connects TRBV7-9 to TRBJ1-4; D is ambiguous. CDR3 size: 15 residues. CDR1 SEHNR and CDR2 FQNEAQ come from the germline V gene (reference sequence). Trimming shortened V by 2 bases and J by 2 bases, and 9 bases separated the two germline ends. CDR3 coding DNA: TGTGCCAGCAGCTTACTCAGCTACACTAATGAAAAACTGTTTTTT. This encodes CASSLLSYTNEKLFF.

This sequence joins TRBV4-1 and TRBJ2-5; 7 bases align to TRBD1. Looked up from germline, CDR1 is MGHRA and CDR2 is YSYEKL. The ends lost 4 bases at V and 5 bases at J; junction bases unmatched: 10. This CDR3 contains 15 residues. CDR3 nucleotide sequence: TGCGCCAGCAGCCGACAGGGATCCTCTAGGGAGACCCAGTACTTC. Translated: CASSRQGSSRETQYF.

This clonotype was seen at least ten times. The J gene is TRBJ1-3, the V gene TRBV12-3 or TRBV12-4; D possibly corresponds to TRBD1 (5 bases). The V end was cut by 5 bases, the J end by 0 bases, with 17 bases between. This CDR3 has 17 amino acids. The CDR3 DNA follows: TGTGCCAGCAGTACTCCGGGACGGCAGCTCTCTGGAAACACCATATATTTT. Translating it yields CASSTPGRQLSGNTIYF.

This clonotype was found a few times. The V and J genes are TRBV5-1 and TRBJ2-1; D may correspond to TRBD1 or TRBD2 (6 bases each). Germline assignment: CDR1 SGHRS and CDR2 YFSETQ. The CDR3 is 15 amino acids. V lost 1 base to trimming and J lost 4 bases, with 12 bases between them. This chain's CDR3 is CASSLRGAPYNEQFF. The CDR3, as DNA: TGCGCCAGCAGCTTGAGGGGGGCTCCATACAATGAGCAGTTCTTC.

The chain links TRBV12-3 or TRBV12-4 to TRBJ1-1, with a tentative D call TRBD1 (6 bases). The CDR3 contains 14 residues. The V end lost 3 bases, the J end lost 4 bases, and 12 bases lay between the germline ends. The CDR3 here is CASSLGAVGTEAFF. The CDR3 nucleotides are TGTGCCAGCAGTTTGGGGGCGGTTGGCACTGAAGCTTTCTTT.

This clonotype was counted between two and nine times. This chain's CDR3 is CSAKTGAKQETQYF. CDR3 DNA sequence: TGCAGTGCTAAAACAGGGGCAAAACAAGAGACCCAGTACTTC. The rearrangement uses TRBV20-1 and TRBJ2-5, with 7 bases identical to TRBD1. The junction had 7 bases not matched to a gene; V was cut back by 4 bases and J by 2 bases. The germline gives CDR1 DFQATT, CDR2 SNEGSKA (reference sequence). The CDR3 extends over 14 amino acids.

This clonotype was found many times. The chain is built from TRBV29-1 and TRBJ2-1, with TRBD2 identical over 11 bases. The CDR3 spans 15 residues. CDR1 SQVTM and CDR2 ANQGSEA come from the germline V gene. V was clipped by 0 bases and J by 6 bases; unmatched bases: 4. DNA for the CDR3: TGCAGCGTTGAAGAAATAGCGGGGGGGACCAATGAGCAGTTCTTC. Its protein is CSVEEIAGGTNEQFF.

This clonotype was counted only a few times. The V call is TRBV7-2, the J call TRBJ2-2, with D possibly matching TRBD1 (6 bases). V dropped 1 base and J dropped 5 bases, with 11 bases sitting between them. The CDR3 spans 15 residues. Germline V CDR1 and CDR2: SGHTA, FQGNSA. The CDR3 loop is CASSLDRVGTGELFF. CDR3 sequence (DNA): TGTGCCAGCAGCTTAGACAGGGTCGGAACCGGGGAGCTGTTTTTT.

CDR3 residues: CSARDPLRGKDGQPQHF. The CDR3 bases are TGCAGTGCTAGAGATCCGCTGAGGGGCAAGGACGGGCAGCCCCAGCATTTT. The V call is TRBV20-1, the J call TRBJ1-5, with D maybe TRBD1 (5 bases). This CDR3 has 17 amino acids. Trimming took 0 bases from V and 7 from J, leaving 22 bases between them. From germline, CDR1 is DFQATT and CDR2 SNEGSKA (reference sequence).

The chain joins TRBV10-3 to TRBJ2-7, with TRBD2 as a possible D gene (5 bases). CDR1 and CDR2 from the germline V gene are ENHRY and SYGVKD. Trimming took 6 bases from V and 0 from J, leaving 9 bases between them. CDR3 length equals 13 residues. CDR3 amino acids: CAIRSDYSYEQYF. The CDR3 DNA reads as TGTGCCATCAGATCCGACTACTCCTACGAGCAGTACTTC.

This clonotype was counted only a few times. This sequence joins TRBV4-3 and TRBJ1-6; D is uncertain. Germline V gives CDR1 LGHNA, CDR2 YSLEER. The CDR3 covers 14 residues. Trimming stripped 0 bases from V and 3 bases from J, with 3 bases between. In DNA, the CDR3 is TGCGCCAGCAGCCAAGACATCTATAATTCACCCCTCCACTTT. This gives the protein CASSQDIYNSPLHF.

This clonotype was detected a few times. This chain connects TRBV29-1 to TRBJ2-3, with 7 positions matching TRBD2. The CDR3 totals 15 residues. Germline lookup yields CDR1 SQVTM and CDR2 ANQGSEA. With V trimmed by 2 bases and J by 4 bases, 9 bases remained unmatched. CDR3 bases: TGCAGCGTTGAACCCCCGGCGGGAGACCCAGATACGCAGTATTTT. Translating gives CSVEPPAGDPDTQYF.

The sample holds many counts of this clonotype. This chain links TRBV20-1 with TRBJ2-3; a possible D gene is TRBD2 (6 bases). V was trimmed by 3 bases and J by 2 bases, leaving 15 bases between them. Per the germline V gene, CDR1 is DFQATT and CDR2 is SNEGSKA (reference sequence). The CDR3 consists of 15 residues. CDR3 bases: TGCAGTGCTAGTCGGCGGGACCCCATCACAGATACGCAGTATTTT. It translates to CSASRRDPITDTQYF.

This clonotype was observed many times. The genes are TRBV29-1 and TRBJ2-5; TRBD2 is a possible D gene (6 bases). Trimming left V 2 bases short and J 1 base short, with 20 bases between. This CDR3 comprises 17 residues. The germline CDR1 and CDR2 sequences are SQVTM and ANQGSEA. CDR3 sequence reads: CSVEFQRAEWGQETQYF. Written as DNA, the CDR3 is TGCAGCGTTGAATTCCAGCGGGCAGAGTGGGGCCAAGAGACCCAGTACTTC.

This chain links TRBV20-1 with TRBJ2-2, with D unclear. Germline assignment: CDR1 DFQATT and CDR2 SNEGSKA (reference sequence). Trimming cost V 0 bases and J 2 bases, with 7 bases left between them. The CDR3 covers 14 residues. CDR3 in amino acids: CSARDLSNTGELFF. CDR3 DNA sequence: TGCAGTGCTAGAGATTTAAGCAACACCGGGGAGCTGTTTTTT.

The chain has TRBV6-2 or TRBV6-3 and TRBJ2-1; D possibly corresponds to TRBD2 (5 bases). Trimming pared 0 bases from V and 8 bases from J, leaving 23 bases between. CDR3 length equals 18 residues. From germline, CDR1 is MNHEY and CDR2 SVGEGT. CDR3 DNA: TGTGCCAGCAGTTACTCGATGTATCAGAGGGAGATCATGCATGAGCAGTTCTTC. This encodes CASSYSMYQREIMHEQFF.

This clonotype was observed a handful of times. This rearrangement joins TRBV18 to TRBJ2-7, with D possibly being TRBD1 (6 bases). Trimming shortened V by 1 base and J by 0 bases, and 16 bases separated the two germline ends. The CDR3 is 17 amino acids. Germline V gene data show CDR1 as KGHSH and CDR2 as LQKENI. The CDR3: CASSPLGAYTDSYEQYF. Written as DNA, the CDR3 is TGTGCCAGCTCACCACTGGGGGCCTATACTGACTCCTACGAGCAGTACTTC.